This T cell receptor beta chain was observed in a study of cytomegalovirus exposure and HLA in healthy donors. This PCR relied on a set of 60 Vbeta primers and 13 Jbeta primers. Some clones are missing from TCRdb's copy, which holds only in-frame ones; the method was immunoSEQ multiplex PCR. The sample yields 45,000 or so clones, around 70% seen once. General study points: Later analysis associated a missense DCLRE1C variant with TCR beta V- and J-gene trimming. The authors considered a cluster of highly shared sequence variants likely to be a sequencing artifact. TCR beta sequences numbering under 20,000 were associated with HLA alleles at 0.05 false discovery rate in a later analysis.

Worth noting for this clone: Its specificity is not known.

CDR1 and CDR2 from the germline V gene are SGHTS and YDEGEE. V lost 4 bases to trimming and J lost 2 bases, with 21 bases between them. This CDR3 contains 17 residues. Sequencing was done on a sample of PBMCs. This chain joins TRBV5-8 and TRBJ1-1, with unresolved D. The clonotype comes from a woman aged 30 to 39 in good health and CMV-seronegative. CDR3 residues: CASSLAVAHVPNTEAFF. CDR3 coding DNA: TGTGCCAGCAGCCTCGCCGTAGCCCACGTACCTAACACTGAAGCTTTCTTT.